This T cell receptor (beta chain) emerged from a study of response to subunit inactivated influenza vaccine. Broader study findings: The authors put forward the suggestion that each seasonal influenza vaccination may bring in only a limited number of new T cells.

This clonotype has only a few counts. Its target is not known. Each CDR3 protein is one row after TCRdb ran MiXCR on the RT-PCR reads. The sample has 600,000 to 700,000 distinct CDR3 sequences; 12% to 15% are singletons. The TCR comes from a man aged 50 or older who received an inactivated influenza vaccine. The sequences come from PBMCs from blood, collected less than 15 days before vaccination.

In DNA, the CDR3 is TGCAGTGCGCGGACTAGCGGGAACACAGATACGCAGTATTTT. As protein: CSARTSGNTDTQYF. The chain recombines TRBV20-1 with TRBJ2-3, with TRBD2 identical over 12 bases. V lost 6 bases to trimming and J lost 2 bases; unmatched junction nucleotides: 3. The CDR3 totals 14 residues. In germline, CDR1 is DFQATT, CDR2 SNEGSKA (reference sequence).